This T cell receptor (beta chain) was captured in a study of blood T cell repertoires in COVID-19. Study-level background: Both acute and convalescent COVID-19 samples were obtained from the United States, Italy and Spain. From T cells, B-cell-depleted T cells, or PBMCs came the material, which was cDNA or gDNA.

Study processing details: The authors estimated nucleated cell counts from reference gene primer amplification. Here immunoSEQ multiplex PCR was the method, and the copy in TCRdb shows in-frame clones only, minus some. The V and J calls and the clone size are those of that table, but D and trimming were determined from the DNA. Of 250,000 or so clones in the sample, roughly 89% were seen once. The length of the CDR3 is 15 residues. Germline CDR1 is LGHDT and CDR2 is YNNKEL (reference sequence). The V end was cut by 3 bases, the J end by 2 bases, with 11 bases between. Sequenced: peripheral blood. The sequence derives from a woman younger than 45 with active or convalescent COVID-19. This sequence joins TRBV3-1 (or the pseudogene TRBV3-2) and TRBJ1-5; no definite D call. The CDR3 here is CASSHGSYGNQPQHF. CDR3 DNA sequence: TGTGCCAGCAGCCATGGCAGTTACGGCAATCAGCCCCAGCATTTT.